This T cell receptor (beta chain) derives from a study of Graves' ophthalmopathy and Graves' hyperthyroidism listed by TCRdb under 2018. Study-wide context: A patient counted as having stable hyperthyroidism if there was no progression to ophthalmopathy within 18 months of follow-up. In 6 or 7 hyperthyroidism patients, T-cell repertoires of thyroid tissue and blood were compared. In total, 135 blood samples were TCR-sequenced: approximately 42 ophthalmopathy, approximately 80 hyperthyroidism and roughly 17 hyperthyroidism-to-ophthalmopathy patients. The independent validation cohort included approximately 19 hyperthyroidism patients plus 17 patients who later progressed from hyperthyroidism to ophthalmopathy. Once sampling was done, hyperthyroidism patients were given methimazole at a starting dose of 30 mg daily, while ophthalmopathy patients were given high-dose intravenous methylprednisolone. To explore V-J signatures distinguishing ophthalmopathy from hyperthyroidism, a discovery set of 100 patients (43 ophthalmopathy, 55 to 60 stable hyperthyroidism) was enrolled. The study used TCR beta repertoire signatures to distinguish Graves' ophthalmopathy from Graves' hyperthyroidism and to predict progression to ophthalmopathy. Beyond this particular receptor, the publication reports: The 13-signature model separated ophthalmopathy from stable hyperthyroidism with roughly 90% sensitivity and 81.08% specificity in cross-validation, and 80%/75% in the test set. In validation, the model predicted ophthalmopathy progression with about 70% sensitivity and approximately 78% specificity; some twelve predicted patients were CT-confirmed with GO in a median of approximately six months. Most expanded thyroid clonotypes with a frequency above 0.001 also appeared in blood, which suggests that blood repertoires may reflect the immune response in the thyroid. No statistical method was used to predetermine the sample size, and group allocation was not hidden from the investigators.

The CDR3 measures 15 amino acids from cysteine to phenylalanine. Only CDR3 DNA is held: 45 bases, read in frame from base 1. CDR1 and CDR2 were assigned from the germline V gene as SGHAT and FQNNGV. V and J are trimmed by 3 bases and 8 bases, and the gene matches miss 5 bases of the junction. Patients with hyperthyroidism were aged 18 to 65 years, had been newly diagnosed, and had a disease duration of less than 2 months. Patients with other autoimmune diseases, uncontrolled infections, pregnancy or lactation were excluded from the study. Clinical symptoms, serum thyroxine, TRAb, thyroid ultrasound and orbital computed tomography were used for diagnosis. Total RNA was extracted with Trizol reagent and quality-checked on an Agilent 2100 Bioanalyzer. For repertoire sequencing, the TCR beta CDR3 regions were amplified from RNA transcripts. A first-round RT-PCR used HTBI primers with the Qiagen OneStep RT-PCR kit, followed by a second-round multiplex PCR, size selection and purification. Libraries were sequenced on an Illumina HiSeq2000 using paired-end 100 bp reads. The paper's processing steps were these. Reads were processed with SOAPnuke, discarding reads with adapters, uncalled bases, mean Phred below 15, or no exact constant-primer or identifier match. High-quality paired reads were merged with COPE v1.2.5. Clonotypes were defined as unique nucleotide sequences and were aligned to IMGT TRB V, D and J references using MiTCR v1.1. Analysis was restricted to V-J combinations with a frequency above 0.0001, which covered roughly 99% of repertoires. For each V-J combination, a TCR clonal expansion and chaos score was defined as the ratio of F50 clonal expansion to chaos observed in the TCRdist matrix. Features were reduced by Welch's t-statistics and random forest to more than 10 V-J combinations, which fed a naive Bayes classifier. The Morisita-Horn index was used to measure how similar the thyroid and blood repertoires were. The public reads were quality trimmed at Q25 with fastp and then assembled into clones with MiXCR by TCRdb, keeping productive beta chains. A single entry per CDR3 protein holds the most common genes and DNA from its merged rows. The V and J calls reflect TCRdb's pipeline rather than the authors' work. This sample comprises 900,000 to 1,200,000 distinct CDR3 sequences, 35% to 45% of them detected only once. The top ten clonotypes cover around 10% of the sample.

The table lists this clonotype with many counts. Its antigen target is currently unknown. Qualities for individual bases were not recorded, and no much larger clone is one base off. This TCR came from an adult man with Graves' hyperthyroidism. Recombination connected TRBV11-2 to TRBJ2-7; a stretch of 15 junction bases matches TRBD2. The sequencing sample was made of peripheral blood or thyroid tissue (not recorded which). The DNA reads TGTGCCAGCAGCTTCACCGGGACTAGCGGGGGGAAGCAGTACTTC. Its amino acids are CASSFTGTSGGKQYF.